Following are 10 T cell receptor beta chains from one sample sequenced in a study of post-analysis software for immune sequencing data. Their target antigens are unknown. General observations from the study: The study found TRBV5-6, TRBV5-1 and TRBV20-1 among 4 or 5 TRBV segments more frequent in patients than controls.

Unique molecular identifiers had been added to the TCR beta cDNA libraries. TCRdb redid the calling of the PCR reads with MiXCR, one entry per CDR3 protein. The sample records hundreds of thousands of distinct CDR3 sequences, 59% being singletons. Sequenced: blood. All receptors derive from a girl aged 2 to 10 with multiple sclerosis.

The V call is TRBV5-1, the J call TRBJ2-1; 11 bases map to TRBD2. J gave up 8 bases and V 3 bases, and 13 bases lay outside the gene matches. The CDR3 runs to 17 residues. In germline, CDR1 is SGHRS, CDR2 YFSETQ. In DNA form, the CDR3 reads TGCGCCAGCAGCTCTACCCTTAGCGGGGGGGCCCTCGATGAGCAGTTCTTC. Encoded protein: CASSSTLSGGALDEQFF.

The CDR3 nucleotides are TGTGCCAGCAGTTCCCCGAGCGGGGGCGGTCCGGGGACCCAGTACTTC. This sequence encodes CASSSPSGGGPGTQYF. The chain has TRBV12-3 or TRBV12-4 and TRBJ2-5; TRBD2 agrees at 8 bases. J gave up 7 bases and V 4 bases, and 14 bases lay outside the gene matches. CDR3 length: 16 amino acids.

This chain uses TRBV20-1 with TRBJ2-4; the D call may be TRBD1 or TRBD2 (5 bases each). Looked up from germline, CDR1 is DFQATT and CDR2 is SNEGSKA (reference sequence). V lost 1 base and J 7 bases, leaving 11 bases between the germline ends. This CDR3 region has 13 residues. The CDR3 nucleotides are TGCAGTGCTAGAGGTGGGGGTCGGAACATTCAGTACTTC. Amino acid sequence: CSARGGGRNIQYF.

The chain combines TRBV20-1 with TRBJ2-7; possibly TRBD2 for D (7 bases). The CDR3 contains 11 residues. Germline CDR1 is DFQATT and CDR2 is SNEGSKA (reference sequence). CDR3 loop: CRVGGQHEQYF. In nucleotides, the CDR3 is TGCAGAGTCGGGGGGCAGCACGAGCAGTACTTC.

The gene calls are TRBV15 and TRBJ2-1; D is undetermined. V shed 4 bases and J shed 4 bases, with 14 bases lying between them. The CDR3 is made up of 15 amino acids. Germline CDR1 is LNHNV and CDR2 is YYDKDF (reference sequence). The CDR3 loop reads CATSTDRNPYNEQFF. CDR3 DNA sequence: TGTGCCACCAGCACGGATCGGAACCCGTACAATGAGCAGTTCTTC.

V and J are TRBV7-8 and TRBJ2-1; D is possibly TRBD1 (5 bases). Trimming removed 2 bases from V and 3 bases from J, with 11 bases in between. Germline V CDR1 and CDR2: SGHVS, FQNEAQ. CDR3 length equals 15 residues. DNA for the CDR3: TGTGCCAGCAGCTTATCGCGGCAGGGCTACAATGAGCAGTTCTTC. This encodes CASSLSRQGYNEQFF.

The V gene is TRBV4-3, the J gene TRBJ1-5; D gene uncertain. This CDR3 is built from 13 residues. Trimming removed 2 bases at V and 8 bases at J, with 10 bases between. Germline CDR1 is LGHNA and CDR2 is YSLEER. CDR3 nucleotides: TGCGCCAGCAGCCAAAGCCCATTGGAGCCCCAGCATTTT. Its protein product is CASSQSPLEPQHF.

The chain combines TRBV6-1 with TRBJ2-5; D gene ambiguous. V lost 7 bases, J lost 5 bases, and 17 bases lay in between. The CDR3 is made up of 14 amino acids. Germline assignment: CDR1 MNHNS and CDR2 SASEGT. In DNA, the CDR3 is TGTGCCAGCACCCCCTTTGGGGTAGGGGAGACCCAGTACTTC. Protein product: CASTPFGVGETQYF.

V is TRBV2 and J is TRBJ2-7; TRBD1 aligns across 7 bases. Germline trimming cut 6 bases from V and 12 bases from J; bases unmatched to any gene: 11. Germline values: CDR1 SNHLY, CDR2 FYNNEI. The CDR3 loop spans 12 amino acids. The DNA for the CDR3 is TGTGCCAGCAGAGACGACAGGGTAATTGGGTACTTC. Amino acids: CASRDDRVIGYF.

V is TRBV18 and J is TRBJ2-1; D gene ambiguous. Germline CDR1 and CDR2: KGHSH and LQKENI. V was trimmed by 3 bases and J by 7 bases, leaving 7 bases between them. CDR3 length: 12 amino acids. CDR3 in amino acids: CASSPGENEQFF. DNA of the CDR3: TGTGCCAGCTCACCGGGTGAGAATGAGCAGTTCTTC.